The T cell receptor (beta chain) described here comes from a study of identifying expanded T cells in peripheral blood. The CDR3 covers 16 residues. V gave up 0 bases and J gave up 1 base, with 12 bases separating them. Germline V gene lookup returns CDR1 LNHNV and CDR2 YYDKDF (reference sequence). Healthy donors had no documented immune events, such as infections, while sampled. Only in-frame clones appear in the TCRdb table, and some are missing; sequencing was by immunoSEQ multiplex PCR. The table shows some 100,000 clones, with 80% to 90% occurring only once. Material for sequencing was blood. This chain connects TRBV15 to TRBJ1-2; perhaps TRBD1 as D (5 bases). This sequence was found in a person aged 18 to 75 in good health. The CDR3 reads CATSRELGRVNYGYTF. CDR3 bases: TGTGCCACCAGCAGAGAACTCGGCAGGGTTAACTATGGCTACACCTTC.